Listed here is a single T cell receptor (beta chain). The antigen remains undetermined. The entry originates in a study of early stage breast cancer tumors. In the study overall: Most of the 16 invasive tumors were ER+, PR+ and HER2-. The study, taken as a whole, reports: Blood repertoires resembled normal breast more than tumor. Tumors had approximately 2.5-fold higher T cell density and higher clonality than adjacent normal breast tissue.

Normal breast often needed 100-300 mg of tissue for enough DNA. With 4 bases clipped from V and 4 bases from J, the junction kept 9 bases outside the gene matches. CDR1 and CDR2 (germline): SGHRS, YFSETQ. There are 15 residues in the CDR3. Profiling relied on immunoSEQ multiplex PCR, and the TCRdb table lists in-frame clones only, not all of them. The table includes roughly 13,000 clones, roughly three quarters detected once. This chain connects TRBV5-1 to TRBJ2-5; TRBD2 aligns across 8 bases. The source is a person between 50 and 60 years old with breast cancer. Sequencing input: normal breast tissue next to the tumor. CDR3 amino acids: CASSPGLVVIETQYF. The CDR3 region has the DNA TGCGCCAGCAGCCCGGGACTAGTGGTAATAGAGACCCAGTACTTC.